This passage covers 23 T cell receptor beta chains from one sample sequenced in a study of response to subunit inactivated influenza vaccine (dated by TCRdb to the late 2010s). Library method: RT-PCR. Sequencing was performed on an Illumina HiSeq 2500. The public reads were reanalyzed by TCRdb: fastp trimming at Q25, MiXCR alignment, in-frame beta chains only. Rows are unified per CDR3 protein, each entry keeping the most common DNA and genes. The sample records about 570,000 distinct CDR3 sequences, about 11% of which are singletons. Of the sample, approximately 9.9% falls within the top ten clones. The sample was also linked to a second study, of T cells expressing NK-cell markers. As the second publication notes: 5'RACE template switching, by which a universal primer site and unique molecular identifiers were added, was used to make TCR beta cDNA libraries.

The sample in question was PBMCs from blood, obtained on the day of vaccination. The receptor set was obtained from a man aged 50 or older who received an inactivated influenza vaccine. Donor details come from another sample of the same person, matched by shared clones.

This clonotype was counted only a few times. The chain uses TRBV28 and TRBJ2-1; TRBD1 is a possible D gene (5 bases). The germline V and J ends were trimmed by 3 bases and 2 bases, with 8 bases remaining between them. This CDR3 contains 14 residues. CDR1 and CDR2 (germline): MDHEN, SYDVKM. The CDR3 DNA reads TGTGCCAGCAGTTTGACAGAAGCCTACAATGAGCAGTTCTTC. It yields the protein CASSLTEAYNEQFF.

The genes are TRBV24-1 and TRBJ1-5; D uncertain. V dropped 3 bases and J dropped 3 bases, with 5 bases sitting between them. The germline V gene has CDR1 KGHDR and CDR2 SFDVKD. This CDR3 has 13 residues. The DNA of the CDR3 is TGTGCCACCAGTGATCTATCCAATCAGCCCCAGCATTTT. Translation: CATSDLSNQPQHF.

This chain links TRBV6-6 with TRBJ1-1; D unresolved. Germline assignment: CDR1 MNHNY and CDR2 SVGAGI (reference sequence). V was cut by 7 bases and J by 4 bases, with 13 bases left in between. This CDR3 is 13 amino acids long. Here the CDR3 reads CASKYGEGTEAFF. The CDR3 DNA reads as TGTGCCAGCAAGTACGGGGAGGGCACTGAAGCTTTCTTT.

This clonotype has at least ten counts. The chain has TRBV7-6 and TRBJ2-7; D is undetermined. This CDR3 spans 14 amino acids. V was cut by 4 bases and J by 4 bases, with 14 bases left in between. Germline V gene lookup returns CDR1 SGHVS and CDR2 FNYEAQ. The CDR3 loop is CASSSIGRPYEQYF. CDR3 bases: TGTGCCAGCAGCTCGATAGGACGGCCGTACGAGCAGTACTTC.

This clonotype has only a few counts. The chain is built from TRBV4-3 and TRBJ2-7; D gene ambiguous. With 0 bases removed from V and 6 bases from J, the gap between germline ends came to 12 bases. CDR1 LGHNA and CDR2 YSLEER come from the germline V gene. CDR3 length: 14 amino acids. The CDR3 spells CASSQDPFASEQYF. The CDR3 nucleotides read TGCGCCAGCAGCCAAGATCCCTTCGCCTCCGAGCAGTACTTC.

J is TRBJ2-1 and V is TRBV24-1, with 10 bases lining up with TRBD1. Germline V gene lookup returns CDR1 KGHDR and CDR2 SFDVKD. CDR3 length: 16 amino acids. V shed 3 bases and J 7 bases; nucleotides not matched to a gene: 8. CDR3 residues: CATSDHRDRGQNEQFF. DNA of the CDR3: TGTGCCACCAGTGATCACCGGGACAGGGGACAGAATGAGCAGTTCTTC.

Only a few counts were recorded for this clonotype. The gene calls are TRBV12-3 or TRBV12-4 and TRBJ2-3; D is possibly TRBD1 or TRBD2 (5 bases each). The CDR3 is 15 amino acids. The V and J ends lost 3 bases and 0 bases respectively, with 10 bases between them. The CDR3 coding sequence is TGTGCCAGCAGTTTCGAGGGGCTAAGCACAGATACGCAGTATTTT. It encodes CASSFEGLSTDTQYF.

This clonotype was observed at least ten times. The chain joins TRBV20-1 to TRBJ2-5, with 8 bases identical to TRBD2. The germline gives CDR1 DFQATT, CDR2 SNEGSKA (reference sequence). There are 15 residues in the CDR3. Trimming at V came to 1 base and at J to 3 bases, leaving 7 bases not matched to a gene. The CDR3 spells CSARVTSGSKETQYF. The CDR3 DNA sequence: TGCAGTGCTAGAGTAACTAGCGGAAGTAAAGAGACCCAGTACTTC.

The J gene is TRBJ2-5, the V gene TRBV7-9; TRBD1 or TRBD2 may be the D gene (5 bases each). Per the germline V gene, CDR1 is SEHNR and CDR2 is FQNEAQ (reference sequence). Trimming pared 1 base from V and 5 bases from J, leaving 14 bases between. This CDR3 contains 15 residues. The DNA of the CDR3 is TGTGCCAGCAGCTTAGAGGGACGGGAATGGGAGACCCAGTACTTC. This codes for CASSLEGREWETQYF.

V usage is TRBV18 and J usage is TRBJ2-7; weak D call: TRBD1 (6 bases). The CDR3 is 17 residues long. Germline assignment: CDR1 KGHSH and CDR2 LQKENI. V shed 2 bases and J shed 2 bases, with 19 bases lying between them. The CDR3 bases are TGTGCCAGCTCACCAGTATCAGACGCCAGGGGCGCCTACGAGCAGTACTTC. Its translation: CASSPVSDARGAYEQYF.

The CDR3 DNA follows: TGTGCCAGCAGTTACTCGGTGGTGAGGTTCGTGGGTGAAAAACTGTTTTTT. Its translation is CASSYSVVRFVGEKLFF. This chain connects TRBV6-5 to TRBJ1-4; D call uncertain. Trimming shortened V by 0 bases and J by 7 bases, and 18 bases separated the two germline ends. Per germline, CDR1 MNHEY and CDR2 SVGAGI. There are 17 residues in the CDR3.

This clonotype was seen many times. The conserved closing phenylalanine or tryptophan is absent in this CDR3, likely reflecting a read error. It is unclear where the CDR3 begins or ends on the DNA, so no DNA is shown, and the CDR3 is as TCRdb lists it. The chain recombines TRBV12-3 or TRBV12-4 with TRBJ2-3. The CDR3 contains 11 residues when both ends are counted. CDR3 protein: CASSFGSTSLL.

The V and J genes are TRBV18 and TRBJ1-5; D gene uncertain. The CDR3 totals 14 residues. Germline V gene lookup returns CDR1 KGHSH and CDR2 LQKENI. V was pared by 6 bases and J by 2 bases, with 11 bases between. CDR3 region: CASSPIGRNQPQHF. CDR3 nucleotides: TGTGCCAGCTCCCCAATCGGGCGCAATCAGCCCCAGCATTTT.

The chain uses TRBV30 and TRBJ1-4; 7 bases are a match to TRBD1. The CDR3 runs 15 residues. Germline CDR1 and CDR2: GTSNPN and SVGIG (reference sequence). The junction had 11 bases not matched to a gene; V was cut back by 2 bases and J by 8 bases. In DNA, the CDR3 is TGTGCCTGGAGTCGCCTTAACAGGGGCGAGGAAAAACTGTTTTTT. Translated: CAWSRLNRGEEKLFF.

V gene TRBV28 combines with J gene TRBJ2-1, with D perhaps given as TRBD1 or TRBD2 (5 bases each). Germline assignment: CDR1 MDHEN and CDR2 SYDVKM. The germline V and J ends were trimmed by 5 bases and 13 bases, with 18 bases remaining between them. This CDR3 spans 13 amino acids. The CDR3, as DNA: TGTGCCAGCAGTCCGGGGACCTTCATGTCACAGTTCTTC. Its translation is CASSPGTFMSQFF.

With regard to this clonotype: Being one base from a much bigger clone, this may be a read error. The rearrangement links TRBV7-9 to TRBJ2-3; no firm D call. Germline CDR1 and CDR2: SEHNR and FQNEAQ (reference sequence). The CDR3 length is 14 residues. With 2 bases removed from V and 3 bases from J, the gap between germline ends came to 9 bases. This chain's CDR3 is CASSLNGVTDTQYF. The CDR3 bases are TGTGCCAGCAGCTTAAATGGAGTGACAGATACGCAGTATTTT.

The CDR3 DNA follows: TGTGCCAGCACTATGCTGGGGGCCAACACCGGGGAGCTGTTTTTT. This translates into CASTMLGANTGELFF. The chain has TRBV7-3 and TRBJ2-2, with D tentatively TRBD1 (6 bases). Germline CDR1 reads SGHTA; CDR2 reads FQGTGA. Between the trimmed V and J ends, which lost 7 bases and 2 bases, there was a span of 14 bases. The CDR3 is made up of 15 amino acids.

The rearrangement uses TRBV5-1 and TRBJ2-1; 8 bases line up with TRBD2. This CDR3 region has 20 residues. Germline assignment: CDR1 SGHRS and CDR2 YFSETQ. V lost 1 base to trimming and J lost 7 bases; unmatched junction nucleotides: 22. CDR3 in DNA: TGCGCCAGCAGCTTGAGTAGGATCTACCCCCGGGGGGGCATCGTGAATGAGCAGTTCTTC. Translating gives CASSLSRIYPRGGIVNEQFF. Full variable domain (outside the CDR3, taken from reference TRBV5-1 and TRBJ2-1): KAGVTQTPRYLIKTRGQQVTLSCSPISGHRSVSWYQQTPGQGLQFLFEYFSETQRNKGNFPGRFSGRQFSNSRSEMNVSTLELGDSALYLCASSLSRIYPRGGIVNEQFFGPGTRLTVL.

This clonotype has just a few counts. The rearrangement joins TRBV12-3 or TRBV12-4 to TRBJ2-3; D gene unclear. This CDR3 is built from 14 residues. The V and J ends lost 3 bases and 2 bases respectively, with 9 bases between them. The CDR3 DNA follows: TGTGCCAGCAGTTTTCTTACCGTCACAGATACGCAGTATTTT. This sequence encodes CASSFLTVTDTQYF.

The V gene is TRBV5-1, the J gene TRBJ2-1; D is undetermined. Germline V gene lookup returns CDR1 SGHRS and CDR2 YFSETQ. V dropped 1 base and J dropped 6 bases, with 14 bases sitting between them. The CDR3 sequence is 15 residues long. CDR3 in amino acids: CASSLLPLAPNEQFF. As DNA, the CDR3 is TGCGCCAGCAGCTTGCTTCCGCTCGCGCCCAATGAGCAGTTCTTC.

The gene calls are TRBV9 and TRBJ1-4; TRBD1 matches at 8 bases. Germline lookup yields CDR1 SGDLS and CDR2 YYNGEE. This CDR3 is 14 amino acids long. Trimming removed 4 bases from V and 3 bases from J; junction bases left unmatched: 2. CDR3 DNA: TGTGCCAGCAGCCAGGACAGGGCTAATGAAAAACTGTTTTTT. Amino acids: CASSQDRANEKLFF.

In this sample, this clonotype turned up a few times. The V call is TRBV12-3 or TRBV12-4, the J call TRBJ2-4; 7 nucleotides line up with TRBD2. V lost 5 bases, J lost 0 bases, and 10 bases stayed unmatched. This CDR3 is 17 amino acids long. The DNA for the CDR3 is TGTGCCAGCAGTCCACAACGCGGGGGACTAGCCAAAAACATTCAGTACTTC. This encodes CASSPQRGGLAKNIQYF.

This clonotype was detected only a few times. The chain is built from TRBV30 and TRBJ2-1; D is unclear. Trimming took 2 bases from V and 0 from J, leaving 11 bases between them. Germline CDR1 reads GTSNPN; CDR2 reads SVGIG (reference sequence). The CDR3 runs to 15 residues. The DNA of the CDR3 is TGTGCCTGGAGTATCTTGGGGTCCTCCTACAATGAGCAGTTCTTC. Encoded protein: CAWSILGSSYNEQFF.